A single sample is the source of the 20 T cell receptor beta chains below, sequenced in a study of T cell repertoires in cytomegalovirus infection (dated by TCRdb to about 2019). Sequencer: Illumina HiSeq 1500. TCRdb reprocessed the public reads (quality trimming at Q25 with fastp, clone calling with MiXCR) and kept in-frame beta chains. Rows merge per CDR3 protein into single entries with the most common DNA and genes. The sample includes 110,000 to 150,000 distinct CDR3 sequences, with roughly 6% observed a single time. In total, the top ten clones hold about a sixth of the sample. The sequenced sample was PBMCs. The receptors were sampled from a human donor in good health (CMV status not recorded). Some clones in this sample may be carry-over from other donors' samples.

There are many counts of this clonotype. J is TRBJ1-2 and V is TRBV28; 7 bases are a match to TRBD1. This CDR3 spans 14 amino acids. V shed 2 bases, J shed 4 bases, and the junction held 4 bases outside the gene matches. Germline lookup yields CDR1 MDHEN and CDR2 SYDVKM. The CDR3 protein is CASSLRSGGYGYTF. In DNA form, the CDR3 reads TGTGCCAGCAGTTTAAGATCAGGGGGCTATGGCTACACCTTC.

The chain carries TRBV30 and TRBJ2-6; 12 bases match TRBD1. The CDR3 consists of 18 residues. CDR1 and CDR2 from the germline V gene are GTSNPN and SVGIG (reference sequence). The trim removed 5 bases at V and 1 base at J, leaving 9 bases unmatched. DNA for the CDR3: TGTGCCTGGGGAGTGTGGGGACAGGGGGCGTCTGGGGCCAACGTCCTGACTTTC. It encodes CAWGVWGQGASGANVLTF. Combining the CDR3 with reference TRBV30 and TRBJ2-6 gives the whole variable domain SQTIHQWPATLVQPVGSPLSLECTVEGTSNPNLYWYRQAAGRGLQLLFYSVGIGQISSEVPQNLSASRPQDRQFILSSKKLLLSDSGFYLCAWGVWGQGASGANVLTFGAGSRLTVL.

This clonotype occurred a few times. The rearrangement joins TRBV5-1 to TRBJ1-1; the D gene is possibly TRBD1 (6 bases). The length of the CDR3 is 14 residues. Trimming removed 7 bases from V and 4 bases from J, with 17 bases in between. The V gene's germline CDR1 is SGHRS and CDR2 YFSETQ. The CDR3 protein is CASGRGGRSTEAFF. The CDR3 DNA sequence: TGCGCCAGCGGTAGGGGGGGCAGGAGCACTGAAGCTTTCTTT.

Many counts were recorded for this clonotype. The chain uses TRBV15 and TRBJ1-6; TRBD1 matches at 12 bases. The germline V gene has CDR1 LNHNV and CDR2 YYDKDF (reference sequence). V dropped 5 bases and J dropped 7; count of bases not matched to a gene: 3. This CDR3 comprises 15 residues. CDR3 DNA: TGTGCCACCAGCCGGGACAGGGGGCAAAATTCACCCCTCCACTTT. This codes for CATSRDRGQNSPLHF.

This clonotype occurred many times. The V and J genes are TRBV4-1 and TRBJ2-3; possible D gene TRBD2, 6 bases. CDR3 size: 15 residues. V lost 3 bases to trimming and J lost 0 bases, with 10 bases between them. Per the germline V gene, CDR1 is MGHRA and CDR2 is YSYEKL. The CDR3 spells CASSQQGLSTDTQYF. CDR3 coding DNA: TGCGCCAGCAGCCAGCAGGGACTCAGCACAGATACGCAGTATTTT.

V is TRBV29-1 and J is TRBJ2-1; tentative D call: TRBD1 (5 bases). The V end lost 2 bases, the J end lost 7 bases, and 27 bases lay between the germline ends. Per the germline V gene, CDR1 is SQVTM and CDR2 is ANQGSEA. This CDR3 spans 18 amino acids. This CDR3 reads CSVERPPPGSLLGNEQFF. In nucleotides, the CDR3 is TGCAGCGTTGAACGCCCCCCCCCAGGGTCCCTCTTGGGGAATGAGCAGTTCTTC.

This clonotype appeared many times. The V call is TRBV7-9, the J call TRBJ1-2; 7 bases agree with TRBD1. The CDR3 is made up of 14 amino acids. CDR1 is SEHNR and CDR2 is FQNEAQ in the germline V gene (reference sequence). V dropped 4 bases and J dropped 6; count of bases not matched to a gene: 8. The DNA of the CDR3 is TGTGCCAGCAGCTCCGACAGGGTCATAGATGGCTACACCTTC. It specifies CASSSDRVIDGYTF. Combining the CDR3 with reference TRBV7-9 and TRBJ1-2 gives the whole variable domain DTGVSQNPRHKITKRGQNVTFRCDPISEHNRLYWYRQTLGQGPEFLTYFQNEAQLEKSRLLSDRFSAERPKGSFSTLEIQRTEQGDSAMYLCASSSDRVIDGYTFGSGTRLTVV.

This clonotype was seen many times. The CDR3 DNA reads as TGTGCCGGAAGCGGGGGAGGTAGCACAGATACGCAGTATTTT. It yields the protein CAGSGGGSTDTQYF. The chain has TRBV28 and TRBJ2-3; 8 bases agree with TRBD2. V was clipped by 11 bases and J by 0 bases; unmatched bases: 7. Germline CDR1 is MDHEN and CDR2 is SYDVKM. The CDR3 contains 14 residues.

This clonotype was recorded at least ten times. The chain has TRBV4-2 and TRBJ2-7; TRBD2 matches 9 bases. CDR1 LGHNA and CDR2 YNFKEQ come from the germline V gene. This CDR3 comprises 15 residues. Losses at the gene ends were 2 bases for V and 2 bases for J; bases not matched to a gene: 4. Here the CDR3 reads CASSQTSGSAYEQYF. The CDR3 DNA reads TGTGCCAGCAGCCAAACTAGCGGGTCCGCCTACGAGCAGTACTTC.

The rearrangement uses TRBV6-2 or TRBV6-3 and TRBJ2-1, with 9 bases fitting TRBD2. Trimming cost V 7 bases and J 6 bases; bases outside gene matches: 13. The length of the CDR3 is 16 residues. CDR1 MNHEY and CDR2 SVGEGT come from the germline V gene. The CDR3 loop is CASKPTAGGPVNEQFF. DNA of the CDR3: TGTGCCAGCAAACCGACTGCGGGGGGGCCGGTCAATGAGCAGTTCTTC.

In its sample, this clonotype was seen a few times. The V call is TRBV20-1, the J call TRBJ2-4, with D tentatively TRBD1 (7 bases). Germline V lookup: CDR1 DFQATT, CDR2 SNEGSKA (reference sequence). This CDR3 comprises 14 residues. V was clipped by 5 bases and J by 1 base, with 12 bases between them. The CDR3 nucleotides read TGCAGTGCTTCCAGGGGGAGGGCCAAAAACATTCAGTACTTC. Translating it yields CSASRGRAKNIQYF.

V and J are TRBV7-9 and TRBJ1-6, with no clear D. V lost 1 base to trimming and J lost 4 bases, with 5 bases between them. The CDR3 is 14 residues long. Germline CDR1 is SEHNR and CDR2 is FQNEAQ (reference sequence). CDR3 DNA sequence: TGTGCCAGCAGCTTAGAACAGTATAATTCACCCCTCCACTTT. It is translated as CASSLEQYNSPLHF.

This clonotype has a handful of counts. This rearrangement joins TRBV10-3 to TRBJ2-5, with TRBD1 matching over 7 bases. V trimming: 2 bases; J trimming: 8 bases; junction bases outside the gene matches: 8. This CDR3 is 14 amino acids long. Germline values: CDR1 ENHRY, CDR2 SYGVKD. The CDR3 DNA is TGTGCCATCAGTGAGGGGACAGCTGCCGTAACCCAGTACTTC. It specifies CAISEGTAAVTQYF.

In its sample, this clonotype was seen many times. V usage is TRBV28 and J usage is TRBJ2-7; 7 positions agree with TRBD1. Germline trimming cut 5 bases from V and 10 bases from J; bases unmatched to any gene: 11. The CDR3 covers 13 residues. Germline loops: CDR1 MDHEN, CDR2 SYDVKM. Here the CDR3 DNA reads TGTGCCAGCAGTCCCCCGGGACAGCATTTTCAGTACTTC. It translates to CASSPPGQHFQYF.

In its sample, this clonotype was seen many times. The chain links TRBV7-9 to TRBJ1-5; 7 bases align to TRBD1. Germline loops: CDR1 SEHNR, CDR2 FQNEAQ (reference sequence). V was clipped by 1 base and J by 3 bases; unmatched bases: 9. CDR3 length equals 17 residues. CDR3 region: CASSLVRGPTLNQPQHF. In DNA, the CDR3 is TGTGCCAGCAGCTTAGTGAGGGGGCCGACGCTCAATCAGCCCCAGCATTTT.

The table lists this clonotype with many counts. The chain uses TRBV28 and TRBJ1-6, with D uncertain. CDR1 MDHEN and CDR2 SYDVKM come from the germline V gene. The CDR3 runs to 14 residues. V lost 8 bases and J lost 4, with 12 bases in between. The CDR3 coding sequence is TGTGCCAGCCAAGGCCTCAGGTATAATTCACCCCTCCACTTT. This codes for CASQGLRYNSPLHF. The complete variable domain, with remaining parts taken from reference TRBV28 and TRBJ1-6, reads DVKVTQSSRYLVKRTGEKVFLECVQDMDHENMFWYRQDPGLGLRLIYFSYDVKMKEKGDIPEGYSVSREKKERFSLILESASTNQTSMYLCASQGLRYNSPLHFGNGTRLTVT.

V usage is TRBV12-3 or TRBV12-4 and J usage is TRBJ1-1; 12 nucleotides match TRBD1. V trimming: 6 bases; J trimming: 6 bases; junction bases outside the gene matches: 17. The CDR3 has 18 amino acids. The DNA for the CDR3 is TGTGCCAGCAGCCCTGGGGGACAGGGGGCGGGTTGGACTCCTGAAGCTTTCTTT. Residues: CASSPGGQGAGWTPEAFF.

A note on this clonotype: Possible read error: a much larger clone is one base away. The chain couples TRBV10-3 to TRBJ2-2; TRBD2 matches at 8 bases. CDR3 length: 15 residues. Unmatched junction bases numbered 7, after V lost 3 bases and J lost 7 bases. CDR1 ENHRY and CDR2 SYGVKD come from the germline V gene. CDR3 in DNA: TGTGCCATCAGTGACGGGGGGGGGCTCAACGGGGAGCTGTTTTTT. Protein product: CAISDGGGLNGELFF.

This clonotype was picked up many times. The chain uses TRBV20-1 and TRBJ1-4; unclear D gene. This CDR3 is 16 amino acids long. The germline V and J ends were trimmed by 2 bases and 0 bases, with 13 bases remaining between them. Germline-derived CDR1 and CDR2 are DFQATT and SNEGSKA (reference sequence). CDR3 sequence (DNA): TGCAGTGCTAGACGCGCGGGGAGGGCAACTAATGAAAAACTGTTTTTT. Translation gives CSARRAGRATNEKLFF.

At least ten counts were recorded for this clonotype. The chain recombines TRBV7-2 with TRBJ2-7; 10 bases agree with TRBD1. The length of the CDR3 is 12 residues. Unmatched junction bases numbered 5, after V lost 4 bases and J lost 11 bases. CDR1 and CDR2 from the germline V gene are SGHTA and FQGNSA. Here the CDR3 DNA reads TGTGCCAGCAGCTGGGGGACAGGGGAAAAGTACTTC. It is translated as CASSWGTGEKYF. Combining the CDR3 with reference TRBV7-2 and TRBJ2-7 gives the whole variable domain GAGVSQSPSNKVTEKGKDVELRCDPISGHTALYWYRQSLGQGLEFLIYFQGNSAPDKSGLPSDRFSAERTGGSVSTLTIQRTQQEDSAVYLCASSWGTGEKYFGPGTRLTVT.